Shown below are 10 T cell receptor beta chains from a single sample sequenced in a study of Tregs in tolerant kidney transplant recipients. No antigen is known for these receptors. The repertoire was sequenced with immunoSEQ multiplex PCR; TCRdb's copy has only in-frame clones and lacks some. The sample records about 4,800 clones, about 40% being singletons. The sample taken for sequencing was CD8+ T cells from blood cultured with allogeneic cells. The source is a human donor in good health.

The chain combines TRBV11-2 with TRBJ1-4; 7 positions match TRBD1. Germline assignment: CDR1 SGHAT and CDR2 FQNNGV. J was trimmed by 6 bases and V by 4 bases; bases with no gene match: 11. CDR3 length equals 16 residues. The CDR3 here is CASSSSTGRAHEKLFF. CDR3 bases: TGTGCCAGCAGCTCCTCGACAGGGCGGGCACATGAAAAACTGTTTTTT.

Within the sample, this clone is medium-sized. This sequence joins TRBV7-9 and TRBJ1-1, with a weak D call TRBD1 (6 bases). Trimming removed 8 bases from V and 0 bases from J, with 16 bases in between. Germline V gene lookup returns CDR1 SEHNR and CDR2 FQNEAQ (reference sequence). CDR3 length equals 15 residues. The DNA of the CDR3 is TGTGCCAGCTATCCAACAGGGATCATGAACACTGAAGCTTTCTTT. This gives the protein CASYPTGIMNTEAFF.

V is TRBV4-1 and J is TRBJ1-1; D perhaps matches TRBD1 (6 bases). The CDR3 length is 16 residues. The germline V and J ends were trimmed by 2 bases and 4 bases, with 17 bases remaining between them. Germline CDR1 MGHRA, CDR2 YSYEKL. DNA for the CDR3: TGCGCCAGCAGCCAAAAGGTGGGAACAGGGACCACTGAAGCTTTCTTT. Translated, it gives CASSQKVGTGTTEAFF.

This clone was seen more than once but under ten times. This chain joins TRBV9 and TRBJ2-3, with D perhaps being TRBD1 or TRBD2 (5 bases each). Between the trimmed V and J ends, which lost 2 bases and 0 bases, there was a span of 10 bases. This CDR3 spans 15 amino acids. Germline V gene sequence: CDR1 SGDLS, CDR2 YYNGEE. Written as DNA, the CDR3 is TGTGCCAGCAGCGTCTACGAGGGGAGCACAGATACGCAGTATTTT. Translation gives CASSVYEGSTDTQYF. Variable domain in full (rest from reference TRBV9 and TRBJ2-3): DSGVTQTPKHLITATGQRVTLRCSPRSGDLSVYWYQQSLDQGLQFLIQYYNGEERAKGNILERFSAQQFPDLHSELNLSSLELGDSALYFCASSVYEGSTDTQYFGPGTRLTVL.

By frequency in the sample, this clone is medium-sized (0.01 to 0.1%). The rearrangement uses TRBV19 and TRBJ2-3, with a tentative D call TRBD2 (6 bases). The germline V gene encodes CDR1 LNHDA and CDR2 SQIVND (reference sequence). Trimming took 5 bases from V and 10 from J, leaving 25 bases between them. There are 16 residues in the CDR3. CDR3 region: CASSPNYFGGRYAQYF. Written as DNA, the CDR3 is TGTGCCAGTAGTCCGAACTATTTTGGAGGGCGATACGCGCAGTATTTT.

This clone ranks as medium-sized. V is TRBV29-1 and J is TRBJ2-1; TRBD2 aligns across 7 bases. The CDR3 extends over 13 amino acids. V was pared by 8 bases and J by 0 bases, with 4 bases of the junction left unmatched. The V gene's germline CDR1 is SQVTM and CDR2 ANQGSEA. DNA of the CDR3: TGCAGCACTAGCGAGAGCTCCTACAATGAGCAGTTCTTC. Its protein product is CSTSESSYNEQFF.

This clone was observed a few times. V is TRBV5-1 and J is TRBJ2-7; TRBD1 matches at 7 bases. The CDR3 totals 14 residues. CDR1 and CDR2 from the germline V gene are SGHRS and YFSETQ. J lost 3 bases, V lost 4 bases, and 7 bases had no gene match. CDR3 nucleotide sequence: TGCGCCAGCAGCCCCCCGGGACAGAACTACGAGCAGTACTTC. Translation gives CASSPPGQNYEQYF.

The V gene is TRBV7-9, the J gene TRBJ2-7; D is perhaps TRBD2 (6 bases). Trimming stripped 5 bases from V and 3 bases from J, with 11 bases between. The CDR3 contains 13 residues. CDR1 and CDR2 from the germline V gene are SEHNR and FQNEAQ (reference sequence). The CDR3 sequence: CASSQGLSYEQYF. Written as DNA, the CDR3 is TGTGCCAGCAGCCAGGGACTCAGCTACGAGCAGTACTTC. The full variable domain, its missing parts supplied by reference TRBV7-9 and TRBJ2-7, is DTGVSQNPRHKITKRGQNVTFRCDPISEHNRLYWYRQTLGQGPEFLTYFQNEAQLEKSRLLSDRFSAERPKGSFSTLEIQRTEQGDSAMYLCASSQGLSYEQYFGPGTRLTVT.

This chain connects TRBV6-5 to TRBJ1-2; TRBD1 might be the D (5 bases). Germline V gene sequence: CDR1 MNHEY, CDR2 SVGAGI. The CDR3 totals 14 residues. Trimming removed 4 bases at V and 8 bases at J, with 17 bases between. The CDR3 region has the DNA TGTGCCAGCAGTTTATCAGGGTCCCTAGGGGGCTACACCTTC. Protein product: CASSLSGSLGGYTF.

This clone is categorized as medium-sized. The chain couples TRBV9 to TRBJ1-2, with a tentative D call TRBD1 (5 bases). V lost 3 bases to trimming and J lost 4 bases, with 16 bases between them. The CDR3 is made up of 15 amino acids. Germline-derived CDR1 and CDR2 are SGDLS and YYNGEE. The CDR3 sequence is CASSASREGSYGYTF. The CDR3 DNA follows: TGTGCCAGCAGCGCCTCAAGGGAGGGGTCCTATGGCTACACCTTC.